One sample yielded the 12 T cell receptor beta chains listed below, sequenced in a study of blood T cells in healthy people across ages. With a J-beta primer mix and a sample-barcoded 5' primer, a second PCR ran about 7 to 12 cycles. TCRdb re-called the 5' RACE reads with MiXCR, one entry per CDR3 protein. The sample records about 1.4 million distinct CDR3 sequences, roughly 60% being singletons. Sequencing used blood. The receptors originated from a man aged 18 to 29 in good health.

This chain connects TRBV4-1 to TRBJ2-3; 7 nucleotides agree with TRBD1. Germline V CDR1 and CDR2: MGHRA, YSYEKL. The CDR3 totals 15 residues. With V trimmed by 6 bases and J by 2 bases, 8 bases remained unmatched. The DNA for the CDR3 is TGCGCCAGCAGAGGCTACAGGGGAGCCACAGATACGCAGTATTTT. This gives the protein CASRGYRGATDTQYF.

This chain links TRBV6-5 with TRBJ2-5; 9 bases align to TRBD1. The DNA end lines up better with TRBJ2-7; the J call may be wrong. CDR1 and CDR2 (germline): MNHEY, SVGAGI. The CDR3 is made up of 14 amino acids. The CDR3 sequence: CASSTGDRAYEQYF. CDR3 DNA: TGTGCCAGCAGTACGGGGGACAGGGCGTACGAGCAGTACTTC.

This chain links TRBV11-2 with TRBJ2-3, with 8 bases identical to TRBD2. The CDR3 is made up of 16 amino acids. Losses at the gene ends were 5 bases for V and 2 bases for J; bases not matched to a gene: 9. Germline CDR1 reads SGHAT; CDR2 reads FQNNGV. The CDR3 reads CASSHGAGGITDTQYF. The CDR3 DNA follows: TGTGCCAGCAGCCACGGGGCGGGAGGCATCACAGATACGCAGTATTTT.

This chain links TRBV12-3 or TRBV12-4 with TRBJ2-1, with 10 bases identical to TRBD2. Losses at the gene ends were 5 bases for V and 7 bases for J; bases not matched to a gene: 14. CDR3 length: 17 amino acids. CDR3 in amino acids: CASSPTFPGLAQNEQFF. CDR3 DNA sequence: TGTGCCAGCAGTCCCACCTTCCCGGGACTAGCGCAAAATGAGCAGTTCTTC.

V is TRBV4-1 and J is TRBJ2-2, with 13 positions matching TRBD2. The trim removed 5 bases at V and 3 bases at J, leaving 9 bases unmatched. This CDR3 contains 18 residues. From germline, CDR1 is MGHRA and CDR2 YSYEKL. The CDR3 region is CASSEGLAGLFDTGELFF. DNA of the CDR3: TGCGCCAGCAGCGAGGGACTAGCGGGACTCTTCGACACCGGGGAGCTGTTTTTT.

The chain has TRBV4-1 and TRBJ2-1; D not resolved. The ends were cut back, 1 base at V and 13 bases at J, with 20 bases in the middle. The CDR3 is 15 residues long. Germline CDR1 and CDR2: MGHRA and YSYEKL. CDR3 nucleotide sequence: TGCGCCAGCAGCCAAGTCCCCGGCCTCAAAGAGACCCAGTTCTTC. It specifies CASSQVPGLKETQFF.

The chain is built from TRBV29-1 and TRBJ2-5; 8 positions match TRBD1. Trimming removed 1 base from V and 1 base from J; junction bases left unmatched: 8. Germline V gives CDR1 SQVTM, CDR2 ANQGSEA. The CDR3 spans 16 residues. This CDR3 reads CSVEGRDRSPQETQYF. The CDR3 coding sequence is TGCAGCGTTGAAGGAAGGGACAGGAGCCCCCAAGAGACCCAGTACTTC.

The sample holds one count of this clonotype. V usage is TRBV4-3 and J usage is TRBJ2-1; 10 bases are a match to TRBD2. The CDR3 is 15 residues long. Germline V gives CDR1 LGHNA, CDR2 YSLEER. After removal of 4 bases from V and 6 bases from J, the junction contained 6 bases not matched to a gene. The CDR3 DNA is TGCGCCAGCAGCCCACTCCAGCGGGGGGGCAATGAGCAGTTCTTC. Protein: CASSPLQRGGNEQFF.

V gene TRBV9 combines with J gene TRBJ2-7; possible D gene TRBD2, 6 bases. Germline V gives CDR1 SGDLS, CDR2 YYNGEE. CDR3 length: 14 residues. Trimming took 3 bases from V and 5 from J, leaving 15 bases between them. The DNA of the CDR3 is TGTGCCAGCAGCGGGCGGGAAGGGTTTGACGAGCAGTACTTC. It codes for CASSGREGFDEQYF. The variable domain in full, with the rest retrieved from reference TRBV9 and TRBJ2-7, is DSGVTQTPKHLITATGQRVTLRCSPRSGDLSVYWYQQSLDQGLQFLIQYYNGEERAKGNILERFSAQQFPDLHSELNLSSLELGDSALYFCASSGREGFDEQYFGPGTRLTVT.

CDR3 region: CSVEVGEARSTGNTIYF. The CDR3 DNA sequence: TGCAGCGTTGAAGTCGGCGAGGCAAGGTCCACTGGAAACACCATATATTTT. The V and J genes are TRBV29-1 and TRBJ1-3; D is ambiguous. The CDR3 is made up of 17 amino acids. The germline V and J ends were trimmed by 1 base and 2 bases, with 18 bases remaining between them. Germline-derived CDR1 and CDR2 are SQVTM and ANQGSEA. Filled out from reference TRBV29-1 and TRBJ1-3, the complete variable domain reads SAVISQKPSRDICQRGTSLTIQCQVDSQVTMMFWYRQQPGQSLTLIATANQGSEATYESGFVIDKFPISRPNLTFSTLTVSNMSPEDSSIYLCSVEVGEARSTGNTIYFGEGSWLTVV.

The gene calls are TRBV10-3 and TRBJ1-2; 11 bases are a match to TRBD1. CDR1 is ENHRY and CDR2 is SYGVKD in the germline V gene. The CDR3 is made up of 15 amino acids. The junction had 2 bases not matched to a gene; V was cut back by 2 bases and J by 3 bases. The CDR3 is CAISETGQGDYGYTF. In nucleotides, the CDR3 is TGTGCCATCAGTGAGACGGGACAGGGGGACTATGGCTACACCTTC.

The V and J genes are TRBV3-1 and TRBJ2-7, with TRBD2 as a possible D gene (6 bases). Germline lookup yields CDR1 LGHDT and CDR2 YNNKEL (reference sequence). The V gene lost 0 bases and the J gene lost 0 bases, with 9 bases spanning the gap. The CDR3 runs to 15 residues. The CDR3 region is CASSQEDYSSYEQYF. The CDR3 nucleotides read TGTGCCAGCAGCCAAGAGGACTACTCCTCCTACGAGCAGTACTTC.